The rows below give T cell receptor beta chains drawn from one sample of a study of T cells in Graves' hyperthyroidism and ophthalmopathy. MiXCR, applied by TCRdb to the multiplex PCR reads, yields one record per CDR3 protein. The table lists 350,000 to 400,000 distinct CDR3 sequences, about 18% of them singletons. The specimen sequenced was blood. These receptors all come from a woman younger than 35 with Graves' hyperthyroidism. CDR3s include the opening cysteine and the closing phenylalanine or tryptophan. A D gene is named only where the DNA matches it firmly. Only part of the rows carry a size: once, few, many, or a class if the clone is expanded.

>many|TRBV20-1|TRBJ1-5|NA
TGCAGTGCTAGGACAGCCAATCAGCCCCAGCATTTT
CSARTANQPQHF
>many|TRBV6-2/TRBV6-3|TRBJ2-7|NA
TGTGCCAGTGGCGTTGGGGGCGTCTCCTACGAGCAGTACTTC
CASGVGGVSYEQYF
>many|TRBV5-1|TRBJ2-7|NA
TGCGCCAGCAGCCCTGGGGGGACCTCCTCCTACGAGCAGTACTTC
CASSPGGTSSYEQYF
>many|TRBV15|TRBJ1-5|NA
TGTGCCACCAGCAGAGATTTAGGGGTCAATCAGCCCCAGCATTTT
CATSRDLGVNQPQHF
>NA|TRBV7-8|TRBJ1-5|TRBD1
TGTGCCAGCAGGCTCGACAGGGCGCGCAATCAGCCCCAGCATTTT
CASRLDRARNQPQHF
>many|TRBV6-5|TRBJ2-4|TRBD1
TGTGCCAGCAGTTACGGGACAGCACTAGCCAAAAACATTCAGTACTTC
CASSYGTALAKNIQYF
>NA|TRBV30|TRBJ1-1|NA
TGTGCCTGGAGCGGCCGGAGTATGAACACTGAAGCTTTCTTT
CAWSGRSMNTEAFF
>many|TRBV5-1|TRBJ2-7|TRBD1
TGCGCCAGCAGCTTTGGGACAGGGGGCCTCGACGAGCAGTACTTC
CASSFGTGGLDEQYF
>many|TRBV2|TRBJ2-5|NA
TGTGCCAGCAGTGGACTGCAGGAGACCCAGTACTTC
CASSGLQETQYF
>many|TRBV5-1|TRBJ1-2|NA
TGCGCCAGCAGTGACAGCCCCTATGGCTACACCTTC
CASSDSPYGYTF
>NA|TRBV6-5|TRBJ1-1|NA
TGTGCCAGCAGTTTACTAGGAGGAGTTGCTTTCTTT
CASSLLGGVAFF
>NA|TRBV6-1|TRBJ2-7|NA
TGTGCCAGCAGCCCACAGGGAACCTTCTCCTACGAGCAGTACTTC
CASSPQGTFSYEQYF
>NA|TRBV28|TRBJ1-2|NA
TGTGCCAGCAGTTTGCGACAGGACTCTCTCTATGGCTACACCTTC
CASSLRQDSLYGYTF
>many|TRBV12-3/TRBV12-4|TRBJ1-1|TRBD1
TGTGCCAGCACAACAGGGGGCCAGAACACTGAAGCTTTCTTT
CASTTGGQNTEAFF
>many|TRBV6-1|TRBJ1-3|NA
TGTGCCAGCAGTCCGAGCGCGGTGGGAAACACCATATATTTT
CASSPSAVGNTIYF
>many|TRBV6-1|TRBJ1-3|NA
TGTGCCCGACCTTGCTCTGGAAACACCATATATTTT
CARPCSGNTIYF
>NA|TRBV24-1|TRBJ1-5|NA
TGTGCCACCAGTGATATAGGGACTCAGCCCCAGCATTTT
CATSDIGTQPQHF
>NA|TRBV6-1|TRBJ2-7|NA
TGTGCCAGCACCATGACCGGAACCTACGAGCAGTACTTC
CASTMTGTYEQYF
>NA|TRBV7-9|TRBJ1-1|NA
TGTGCCAGCAGCTCAGCCAACTCGAACACTGAAGCTTTCTTT
CASSSANSNTEAFF
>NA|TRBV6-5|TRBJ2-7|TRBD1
TGTGCCAGCAGTTCACCGGGACAGGGAAACGCGCAGTACTTC
CASSSPGQGNAQYF
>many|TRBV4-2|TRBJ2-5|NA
TGTGCCAGCAGCCAAGGGACGACCCCAACGAGGGAGACCCAGTACTTC
CASSQGTTPTRETQYF
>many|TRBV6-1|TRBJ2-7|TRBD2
TGTGCCAGCAATATAGCGGGGGACTCCTACGAGCAGTACTTC
CASNIAGDSYEQYF
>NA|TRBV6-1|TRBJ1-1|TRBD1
TGTGCCAGCAGTACCCATGACAGGGCGAACACTGAAGCTTTCTTT
CASSTHDRANTEAFF
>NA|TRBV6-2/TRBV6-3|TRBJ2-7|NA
TGTGCCACCAGGGAACAGGGATACGACGAGCAGTACTTC
CATREQGYDEQYF
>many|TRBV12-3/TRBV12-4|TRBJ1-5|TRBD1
TGTGCCAGCACAAGGGGACAGGGCGGCAATCAGCCCCAGCATTTT
CASTRGQGGNQPQHF